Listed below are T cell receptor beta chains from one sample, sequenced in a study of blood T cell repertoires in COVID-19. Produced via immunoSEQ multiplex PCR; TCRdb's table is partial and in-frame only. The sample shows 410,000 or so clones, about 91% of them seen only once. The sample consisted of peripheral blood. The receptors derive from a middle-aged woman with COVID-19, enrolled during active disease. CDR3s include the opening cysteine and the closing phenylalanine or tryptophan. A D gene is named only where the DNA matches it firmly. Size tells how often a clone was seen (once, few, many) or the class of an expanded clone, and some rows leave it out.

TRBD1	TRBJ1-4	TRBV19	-	CASSGRTGASEKLFF	TGTGCCAGTAGTGGGCGGACAGGGGCAAGTGAAAAACTGTTTTTT
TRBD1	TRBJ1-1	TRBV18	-	CASSPPGTGGVGTEAFF	TGTGCCAGCTCACCACCAGGAACAGGGGGGGTAGGCACTGAAGCTTTCTTT
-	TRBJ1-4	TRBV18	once	CASSRQVTNEKLFF	TGTGCCAGCTCACGGCAAGTAACTAATGAAAAACTGTTTTTT
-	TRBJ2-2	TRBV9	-	CASSPRPGSYTGELFF	TGTGCCAGCAGCCCACGACCCGGGAGCTACACCGGGGAGCTGTTTTTT
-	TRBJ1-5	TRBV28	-	CASSSLSGNQPQHF	TGTGCCAGCAGTTCCCTTTCGGGCAATCAGCCCCAGCATTTT
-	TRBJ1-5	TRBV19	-	CASHTGNSNQPQHF	TGTGCCAGCCACACAGGGAATAGCAATCAGCCCCAGCATTTT
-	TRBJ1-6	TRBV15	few	CATSRVLPGSGHSPLHF	TGTGCCACCAGCAGAGTCCTACCGGGAAGCGGACATTCACCCCTCCACTTT
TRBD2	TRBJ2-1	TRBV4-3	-	CASSRRQGGSLYNEQFF	TGCGCCAGCAGCCGTAGGCAGGGCGGGAGCCTCTACAATGAGCAGTTCTTC
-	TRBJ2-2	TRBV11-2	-	CASSLASTPSGELFF	TGTGCCAGCAGCTTAGCTAGTACGCCGTCCGGGGAGCTGTTTTTT
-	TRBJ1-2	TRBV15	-	CATSRDLGQSAVEDGYTF	TGTGCCACCAGCAGAGATCTGGGACAAAGTGCGGTAGAAGATGGCTACACCTTC
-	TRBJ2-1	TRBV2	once	CASTPTAPRRDNEQFF	TGTGCCAGCACTCCGACAGCGCCTCGTCGGGACAATGAGCAGTTCTTC
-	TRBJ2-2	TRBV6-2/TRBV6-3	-	CASSYARDTGELFF	TGTGCCAGCAGTTATGCCAGGGACACCGGGGAGCTGTTTTTT
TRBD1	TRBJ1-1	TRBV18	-	CASSPKTGGKNTEAFF	TGTGCCAGCTCACCAAAGACAGGGGGGAAGAACACTGAAGCTTTCTTT
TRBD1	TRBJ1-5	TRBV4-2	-	CASSQESGQGIQPQHF	TGTGCCAGCAGCCAAGAATCGGGACAGGGAATTCAGCCCCAGCATTTT
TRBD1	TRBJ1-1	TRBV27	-	CASSLRQGAPAFF	TGTGCCAGCAGTCTACGACAGGGGGCACCGGCTTTCTTT
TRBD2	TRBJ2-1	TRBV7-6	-	CASSLEPSGGIEQFF	TGTGCCAGCAGCTTAGAGCCTAGCGGGGGGATTGAGCAGTTCTTC
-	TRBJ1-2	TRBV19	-	CASSISQGDYGYTF	TGTGCCAGTAGTATAAGTCAGGGTGACTATGGCTACACCTTC
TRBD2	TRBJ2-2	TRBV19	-	CASRLLAGVTGELFF	TGTGCCAGCCGCCTACTAGCGGGAGTCACCGGGGAGCTGTTTTTT
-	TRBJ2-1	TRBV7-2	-	CASSLVQGTYNEQFF	TGTGCCAGCAGCTTAGTACAGGGAACATACAATGAGCAGTTCTTC
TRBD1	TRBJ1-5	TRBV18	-	CASSPYGQGGHGQPQHF	TGTGCCAGCTCACCTTACGGACAGGGCGGACATGGTCAGCCCCAGCATTTT
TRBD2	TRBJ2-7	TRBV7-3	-	CASSALPLAGDPYEQYF	TGTGCCAGCAGCGCCCTTCCTCTAGCGGGAGATCCCTACGAGCAGTACTTC
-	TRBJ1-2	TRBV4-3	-	CASSRTQGSLYGYTF	TGCGCCAGCAGCCGGACACAGGGATCCCTATATGGCTACACCTTC
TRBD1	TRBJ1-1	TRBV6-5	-	CASSYDRGQVTEAFF	TGTGCCAGCAGTTACGACAGGGGGCAAGTCACTGAAGCTTTCTTT
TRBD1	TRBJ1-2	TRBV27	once	CASSPSRDRNSYTF	TGTGCCAGCAGTCCTTCCCGGGACAGGAATAGCTACACCTTC
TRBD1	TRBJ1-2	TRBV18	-	CASSPQTGGYGYTF	TGTGCCAGCTCACCTCAGACAGGGGGCTATGGCTACACCTTC
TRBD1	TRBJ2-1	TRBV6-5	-	CASSNRGGEQFF	TGTGCCAGCAGTAACAGGGGCGGTGAGCAGTTCTTC
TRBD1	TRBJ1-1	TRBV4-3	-	CASSQWTGGNTEAFF	TGCGCCAGCAGCCAATGGACAGGGGGGAATACTGAAGCTTTCTTT
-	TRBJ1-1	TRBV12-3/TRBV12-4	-	CASTGWTEAFF	TGTGCCAGCACGGGGTGGACTGAAGCTTTCTTT
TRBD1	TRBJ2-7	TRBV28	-	CASKIQGTSYEQYF	TGTGCCAGCAAGATACAGGGGACCTCCTACGAGCAGTACTTC
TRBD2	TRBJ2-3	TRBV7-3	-	CASSLIGTSGKENTQYF	TGTGCCAGCAGCTTAATAGGGACTAGCGGGAAGGAAAATACGCAGTATTTT
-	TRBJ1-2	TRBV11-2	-	CASSLAALNYGYTF	TGTGCCAGCAGCTTGGCCGCCCTCAACTATGGCTACACCTTC
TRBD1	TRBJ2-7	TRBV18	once	CASSLTYSGTDSYEQYF	TGTGCCAGCTCACTAACGTACTCCGGGACAGATTCCTACGAGCAGTACTTC
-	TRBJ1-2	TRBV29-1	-	CSVAQGGYGYTF	TGCAGCGTTGCGCAGGGAGGCTATGGCTACACCTTC
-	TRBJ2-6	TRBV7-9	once	CASSQTVSGANVLTF	TGTGCCAGCAGCCAAACAGTGTCAGGGGCCAACGTCCTGACTTTC
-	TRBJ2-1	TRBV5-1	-	CASSPRNVFTRNGNEQFF	TGCGCCAGCAGCCCCCGGAATGTATTCACTAGGAATGGCAATGAGCAGTTCTTC
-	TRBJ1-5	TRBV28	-	CASTLPRSSNQPQHF	TGTGCCAGCACCTTACCCCGGTCTAGCAATCAGCCCCAGCATTTT
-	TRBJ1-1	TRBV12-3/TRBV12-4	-	CASRGPRDTEAFF	TGTGCCAGCAGGGGCCCCAGGGACACTGAAGCTTTCTTT
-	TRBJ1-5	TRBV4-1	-	CASSPLGGSNQPQHF	TGCGCCAGCAGCCCCCTGGGGGGAAGCAATCAGCCCCAGCATTTT
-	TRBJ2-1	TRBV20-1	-	CSASPPVRYNEQFF	TGCAGTGCTAGTCCTCCGGTTCGCTACAATGAGCAGTTCTTC
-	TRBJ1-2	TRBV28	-	CASTTRRGGGYTF	TGTGCCAGCACCACTCGGCGGGGGGGTGGCTACACCTTC
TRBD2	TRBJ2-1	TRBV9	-	CASSVATGGPYLYNEQFF	TGTGCCAGCAGCGTAGCTACGGGGGGGCCTTACCTCTACAATGAGCAGTTCTTC
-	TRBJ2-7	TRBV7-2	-	CASSLRAGFTYEQYF	TGTGCCAGCAGCTTAAGGGCAGGGTTCACCTACGAGCAGTACTTC
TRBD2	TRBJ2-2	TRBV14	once	CASSQAGLVGGTGELFF	TGTGCCAGCAGCCAAGCGGGACTAGTCGGGGGCACCGGGGAGCTGTTTTTT
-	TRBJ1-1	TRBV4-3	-	CASSQRRAGTEAFF	TGCGCCAGCAGCCAACGCAGGGCCGGCACTGAAGCTTTCTTT